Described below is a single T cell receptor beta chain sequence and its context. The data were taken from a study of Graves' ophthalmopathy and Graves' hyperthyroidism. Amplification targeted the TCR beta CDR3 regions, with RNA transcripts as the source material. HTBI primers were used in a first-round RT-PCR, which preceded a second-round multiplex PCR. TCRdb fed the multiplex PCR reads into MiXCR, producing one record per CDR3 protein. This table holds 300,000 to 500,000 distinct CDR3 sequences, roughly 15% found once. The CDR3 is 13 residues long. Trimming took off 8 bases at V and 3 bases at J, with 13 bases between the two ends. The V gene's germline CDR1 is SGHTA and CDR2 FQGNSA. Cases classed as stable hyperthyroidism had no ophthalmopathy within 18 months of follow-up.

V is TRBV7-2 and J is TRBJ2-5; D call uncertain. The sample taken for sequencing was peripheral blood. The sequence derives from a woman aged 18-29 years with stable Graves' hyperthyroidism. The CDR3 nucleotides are TGTGCCAGCGGACGGCACGAAGAAGAGACCCAGTACTTC. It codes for CASGRHEEETQYF.